The 11 T cell receptor beta chains presented below share a single source sample, sequenced in a study of blood T cell repertoires in COVID-19. Profiling relied on immunoSEQ multiplex PCR, and the TCRdb table lists in-frame clones only, not all of them. Of 450,000 or so clones in the sample, around 90% were seen once. Sequencing was performed on peripheral blood. The receptors here all came from a young man with COVID-19, enrolled during active disease.

The genes are TRBV5-4 and TRBJ1-2; 8 bases align to TRBD1. CDR1 is SGHNT, CDR2 YYREEE, per germline (reference sequence). The CDR3 is made up of 14 amino acids. After removal of 0 bases from V and 7 bases from J, the junction contained 5 bases not matched to a gene. CDR3 bases: TGTGCCAGCAGCTTGGCCGGGACAGGCGGTGGCTACACCTTC. It translates to CASSLAGTGGGYTF.

The genes are TRBV2 and TRBJ2-1; tentative D call: TRBD1 (6 bases). Trimming pared 6 bases from V and 7 bases from J, leaving 16 bases between. This CDR3 has 14 amino acids. Germline V lookup: CDR1 SNHLY, CDR2 FYNNEI. DNA of the CDR3: TGTGCCAGCAGGACCCCCAGGGGAAGAAATGAGCAGTTCTTC. It translates to CASRTPRGRNEQFF.

Details on this clone: Other nucleotide sequences in the sample specify the same CDR3. V is TRBV6-5 and J is TRBJ2-1, with a possible D match to TRBD1 (5 bases). The CDR3 has 12 amino acids. Trimming stripped 2 bases from V and 6 bases from J, with 5 bases between. From germline, CDR1 is MNHEY and CDR2 SVGAGI. DNA of the CDR3: TGTGCCAGCAGTTACAGGGGCAATGAGCAGTTCTTC. Protein product: CASSYRGNEQFF.

The rearrangement joins TRBV27 to TRBJ2-6; 7 nucleotides line up with TRBD1. The CDR3 totals 17 residues. After removal of 6 bases from V and 0 bases from J, the junction contained 8 bases not matched to a gene. Germline CDR1 reads MNHEY; CDR2 reads SMNVEV (reference sequence). This CDR3 is CASRTLGTASGANVLTF. The CDR3 region has the DNA TGTGCCAGCAGGACCCTCGGGACAGCCTCTGGGGCCAACGTCCTGACTTTC.

This chain connects TRBV2 to TRBJ2-1, with 9 bases matching TRBD2. The CDR3 spans 15 residues. The J segment lost 8 bases and the V segment lost 6 bases, leaving 11 bases of the junction unmatched. Germline values: CDR1 SNHLY, CDR2 FYNNEI. CDR3 DNA sequence: TGTGCCAGCAGGGGACCGGGACTAGCTTCCTATGAGCAGTTCTTC. Translation: CASRGPGLASYEQFF.

The V call is TRBV4-2, the J call TRBJ2-3, with 8 bases aligning to TRBD2. Looked up from germline, CDR1 is LGHNA and CDR2 is YNFKEQ. The J segment lost 0 bases and the V segment lost 1 base, leaving 0 bases of the junction unmatched. CDR3 length equals 15 residues. The CDR3 sequence: CASSQAGGSTDTQYF. In nucleotides, the CDR3 is TGTGCCAGCAGCCAAGCGGGGGGGAGCACAGATACGCAGTATTTT.

The gene calls are TRBV7-2 and TRBJ1-1; 8 bases are shared with TRBD1. Trimming took 3 bases from V and 5 from J; bases not matched to a gene: 5. CDR1 and CDR2 from the germline V gene are SGHTA and FQGNSA. This CDR3 spans 14 amino acids. In nucleotides, the CDR3 is TGTGCCAGCAGCTTGACAGGGGTTCATACTGAAGCTTTCTTT. Protein product: CASSLTGVHTEAFF.

This clone was seen once. The chain joins TRBV27 to TRBJ2-1; 10 bases match TRBD1. J gave up 7 bases and V 4 bases, and 7 bases lay outside the gene matches. This CDR3 is 15 amino acids long. Looked up from germline, CDR1 is MNHEY and CDR2 is SMNVEV (reference sequence). The CDR3 region is CASSSPGQGWNEQFF. CDR3 bases: TGTGCCAGCAGTTCACCGGGACAGGGGTGGAATGAGCAGTTCTTC.

This rearrangement joins TRBV19 to TRBJ1-1; 8 bases fit TRBD1. The CDR3 is 19 residues long. J gave up 7 bases and V 3 bases, and 22 bases lay outside the gene matches. CDR1 is LNHDA, CDR2 SQIVND, per germline (reference sequence). This CDR3 reads CASSMSDRFKPDRESEAFF. CDR3 in DNA: TGTGCCAGTAGTATGTCGGACCGCTTCAAGCCGGACAGGGAAAGTGAAGCTTTCTTT.

This sequence joins TRBV7-2 and TRBJ2-1; possibly TRBD2 for D (7 bases). V lost 5 bases and J 7 bases, leaving 21 bases between the germline ends. Germline lookup yields CDR1 SGHTA and CDR2 FQGNSA. The CDR3 sequence is 16 residues long. As DNA, the CDR3 is TGTGCCAGCAGCCCAACCGGGGGGACATATGGGAATGAGCAGTTCTTC. Encoded protein: CASSPTGGTYGNEQFF.

V and J are TRBV7-9 and TRBJ2-3, with 7 bases that match TRBD2. The CDR3 totals 16 residues. Germline V gene sequence: CDR1 SEHNR, CDR2 FQNEAQ (reference sequence). Germline trimming cut 2 bases from V and 5 bases from J; bases unmatched to any gene: 10. Here the CDR3 reads CASSLSGTKGRDTQYF. The CDR3 DNA is TGTGCCAGCAGCTTATCCGGGACTAAGGGGAGAGATACGCAGTATTTT.